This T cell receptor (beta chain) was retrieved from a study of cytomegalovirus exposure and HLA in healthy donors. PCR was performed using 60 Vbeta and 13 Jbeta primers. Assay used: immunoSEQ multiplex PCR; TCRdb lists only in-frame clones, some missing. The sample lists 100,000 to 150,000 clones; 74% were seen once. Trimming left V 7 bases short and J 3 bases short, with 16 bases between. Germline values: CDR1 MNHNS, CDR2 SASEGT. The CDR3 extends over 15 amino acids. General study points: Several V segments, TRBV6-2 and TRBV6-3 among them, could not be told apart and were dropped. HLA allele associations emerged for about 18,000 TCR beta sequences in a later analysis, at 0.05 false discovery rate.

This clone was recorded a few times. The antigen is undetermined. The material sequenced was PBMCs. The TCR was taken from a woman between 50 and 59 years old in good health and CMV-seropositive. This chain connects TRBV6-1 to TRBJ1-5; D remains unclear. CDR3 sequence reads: CASTPGESPNQPQHF. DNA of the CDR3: TGTGCCAGCACCCCAGGCGAGAGCCCCAATCAGCCCCAGCATTTT.